These T cell receptor beta chains were read from a single sample in a study of PD-1 blockade in classical Hodgkin lymphoma. TCRdb's copy holds only in-frame clones and misses some; the assay was immunoSEQ multiplex PCR. The profile shows 20,000 to 25,000 clones, 85% to 95% of them singletons. Sequences were obtained from peripheral blood mononuclear cells (PBMCs). The receptors derive from a human donor with classical Hodgkin lymphoma. Both conserved end residues are part of each CDR3. The D gene is left open where the match is weak. Size values are once, few and many counts, or a class for expanded clones, and some rows have none.

TRBJ1-3 | TRBV13 | NA | NA | TGTGCCAGCAGCTTATTAAGTAACACCATATATTTT | CASSLLSNTIYF
TRBJ1-1 | TRBV19 | NA | NA | TGTGCCAGTACCGTTAAGTTGAACACTGAAGCTTTCTTT | CASTVKLNTEAFF
TRBJ2-6 | TRBV7-9 | NA | NA | TGTGCCAGCAGCTCCGGAACAGGGATCGGTGGGGCCAACGTCCTGACTTTC | CASSSGTGIGGANVLTF
TRBJ2-3 | TRBV7-3 | NA | NA | TGTGCCAGCAGCTTGGGAGTGGAGTCAGATACGCAGTATTTT | CASSLGVESDTQYF
TRBJ1-2 | TRBV7-8 | NA | NA | TGTGCCAGCAGCGCGGGACCTGTAGACTATGGCTACACCTTC | CASSAGPVDYGYTF
TRBJ2-7 | TRBV4-1 | NA | NA | TGCGCCAGCAGCCGACAGGTCTTCGCCTACGAGCAGTACTTC | CASSRQVFAYEQYF
TRBJ1-5 | TRBV7-6 | NA | NA | TGTGCCAGCAGCTTAGTGGCTGGTCAGCCCCAGCATTTT | CASSLVAGQPQHF
TRBJ2-1 | TRBV30 | NA | NA | TGTGCCTGGAGTGTACGCAGGGCCAAGGGGCCGGGGGATGAGCAGTTCTTC | CAWSVRRAKGPGDEQFF
TRBJ2-7 | TRBV10-3 | TRBD2 | NA | TGTGCCATCAGTGAGTCGGGAGGGGCCCATTCCTACGAGCAGTACTTC | CAISESGGAHSYEQYF
TRBJ2-7 | TRBV6-6 | NA | NA | TGTGCCAGCAGTTTCCAGCCGATTGACTCCTACGAGCAGTACTTC | CASSFQPIDSYEQYF
TRBJ2-3 | TRBV5-6 | NA | NA | TGTGCCAGCAGCTGGGGGGCGGATGCAGATACGCAGTATTTT | CASSWGADADTQYF
TRBJ2-7 | TRBV6-5 | NA | NA | TGTGCCAGCAGTCCTCGGCGGGACTCCTACGAGCAGTACTTC | CASSPRRDSYEQYF
TRBJ1-6 | TRBV6-5 | NA | NA | TGTGCCAGCAGACAAAGGAGCTCCTATAATTCACCCCTCCACTTT | CASRQRSSYNSPLHF
TRBJ2-2 | TRBV15 | NA | few | TGTGCCACCAGCAGAGATCGCTCGACCGGGGAGCTGTTTTTT | CATSRDRSTGELFF
TRBJ2-1 | TRBV5-1 | NA | NA | TGCGCCAGCAGCCCCTTGTCCGGGACTCCCTCCTACAATGAGCAGTTCTTC | CASSPLSGTPSYNEQFF
TRBJ2-5 | TRBV28 | TRBD1 | NA | TGTGCCAGCAGTTTAGGTGGGACAGGGACGAAGACCCAGTACTTC | CASSLGGTGTKTQYF
TRBJ2-7 | TRBV27 | NA | NA | TGTGCCAGCAGTTTAGTCGCCACCTACGAGCAGTACTTC | CASSLVATYEQYF
TRBJ2-1 | TRBV30 | NA | NA | TGTGCCTTGCGGAGCTCCTACAATGAGCAGTTCTTC | CALRSSYNEQFF
TRBJ2-7 | TRBV9 | TRBD2 | NA | TGTGCCAGCAGCGTGAGCGGGAGTGGGACCTACGAGCAGTACTTC | CASSVSGSGTYEQYF
TRBJ1-2 | TRBV19 | NA | NA | TGTGCCAGTAGTGAGCATAGGGGTTCGACCCGCTACACCTTC | CASSEHRGSTRYTF
TRBJ1-2 | TRBV7-9 | TRBD1 | once | TGTGCCAGCAGCCTAGGGACAGGGGGCCTGGGCTACACCTTC | CASSLGTGGLGYTF
TRBJ2-5 | TRBV4-3 | NA | NA | TGCGCCAGCAGCCAAGGCCGGGCACCGGCTAAAGAGACCCAGTACTTC | CASSQGRAPAKETQYF
TRBJ2-7 | TRBV5-1 | TRBD2 | NA | TGCGCCAGCACGGCTAGCGGGGGGGCCGGTTACGAGCAGTACTTC | CASTASGGAGYEQYF
TRBJ1-5 | TRBV30 | NA | NA | TGTGCCTGGACCAAAGATAGCAATCAGCCCCAGCATTTT | CAWTKDSNQPQHF
TRBJ2-7 | TRBV7-2 | TRBD2 | NA | TGTGCCAGCAACCCGGGACTAGCGCCCTACGAGCAGTACTTC | CASNPGLAPYEQYF
TRBJ1-5 | TRBV29-1 | TRBD1 | once | TGCAGCGTTGCGGGACAGGGGCACGGTCAGCCCCAGCATTTT | CSVAGQGHGQPQHF
TRBJ1-4 | TRBV28 | NA | NA | TGTGCCAGCAGTTTTACTTTCGGGCCTGCCCCAACTAATGAAAAACTGTTTTTT | CASSFTFGPAPTNEKLFF
TRBJ2-1 | TRBV6-1 | NA | NA | TGTGCCAGCAGGGCTAGCGTCTCCTACAATGAGCAGTTCTTC | CASRASVSYNEQFF
TRBJ1-5 | TRBV29-1 | NA | NA | TGCAGCGTTGCAGACTATAGCAATCAGCCCCAGCATTTT | CSVADYSNQPQHF
TRBJ1-3 | TRBV30 | NA | NA | TGTGCCCGGAGGGTAGGCGCCTCTGGAAACACCATATATTTT | CARRVGASGNTIYF
TRBJ2-1 | TRBV29-1 | NA | NA | TGCAGCGTTGATAGGCGCAGGGGGGGCGGCAATGAGCAGTTCTTC | CSVDRRRGGGNEQFF
TRBJ2-3 | TRBV5-1 | NA | NA | TGCGCCAGCAGCTTGGAAGATACGCAGTATTTT | CASSLEDTQYF
TRBJ1-2 | TRBV19 | NA | once | TGTGCCAGTAGTGCACTCAACTATGGCTACACCTTC | CASSALNYGYTF
TRBJ2-3 | TRBV27 | TRBD2 | NA | TGTGCCAGCAGTTCAGCGGGGGCCCCCACAGATACGCAGTATTTT | CASSSAGAPTDTQYF
TRBJ2-1 | TRBV9 | NA | few | TGTGCCAGCGCCAAGTCCGGGGCCACCTACAATGAGCAGTTCTTC | CASAKSGATYNEQFF
TRBJ2-1 | TRBV11-2 | TRBD2 | NA | TGTGCCAGCAGCCCGAGGACTAGTCCGGTATCTGAGCAGTTCTTC | CASSPRTSPVSEQFF
TRBJ2-7 | TRBV7-8 | TRBD1 | NA | TGTGCCAGCAGCGGGACAGGGCGGGTATACGAGCAGTACTTC | CASSGTGRVYEQYF
TRBJ1-5 | TRBV15 | NA | NA | TGTGCCACCAGCAGAGTGGACGGGCGTCGTCAGCCCCAGCATTTT | CATSRVDGRRQPQHF
TRBJ1-5 | TRBV30 | NA | NA | TGTGCCTGGAGTTTAAAAGGGGGAGCGCGTCAGCCCCAGCATTTT | CAWSLKGGARQPQHF
TRBJ1-5 | TRBV6-5 | NA | NA | TGTGCCAGCGCTACAGGGTACAATCAGCCCCAGCATTTT | CASATGYNQPQHF
TRBJ2-1 | TRBV7-2 | NA | NA | TGTGCCAGCGCCGGAGGAATGGGTGAGCAGTTCTTC | CASAGGMGEQFF
TRBJ2-1 | TRBV5-1 | NA | once | TGCGCCAGCAGCCCACTCCCGGGCTCCTACAATGAGCAGTTCTTC | CASSPLPGSYNEQFF
TRBJ2-7 | TRBV7-2 | NA | NA | TGTGCCAGCAGCTTAGCGTACGGGGCCTACGAGCAGTACTTC | CASSLAYGAYEQYF